This T cell receptor beta chain was obtained from a study of OX40 agonist ivuxolimab in advanced cancers. Details on this clone: As yet, its antigen is unknown.

Trimming removed 4 bases at V and 7 bases at J, with 16 bases between. In germline, CDR1 is MGHRA, CDR2 YSYEKL. The CDR3 totals 15 residues. Using immunoSEQ multiplex PCR, the repertoire was profiled, and TCRdb retains in-frame clones only, with some absent. Counted here are about 100,000 clones, roughly 90% occurring once; the ten biggest clones make up 0.54%. The study, taken as a whole, reports: Normalized T-cell clonal expansion was also low in a subset of nonresponders.

This clonotype was obtained from an adult with an advanced solid tumor such as melanoma, head and neck, liver or kidney cancer. The input for sequencing was CD4+ or CD8+ T cells sorted from blood, taken in a trial of the OX40 agonist ivuxolimab. This chain uses TRBV4-1 with TRBJ1-4; perhaps TRBD1 as D (6 bases). Written as DNA, the CDR3 is TGCGCCAGCAGCCTACCGGGGGCGCTGGGTGAAAAACTGTTTTTT. Its translation is CASSLPGALGEKLFF.